This TCR beta chain stems from a study of somatic mutations in cytotoxic T cells in rheumatoid arthritis (dated by TCRdb to about 2017). With respect to the entire study: Before any treatment started and right after they were diagnosed, patients gave peripheral blood samples (approximately 33 ml EDTA). The study asked whether expanded CD8+ T-cell clones in newly diagnosed, untreated rheumatoid arthritis carry somatic mutations, and used TCRB deep sequencing to characterize clonality. For 60 to 80 rheumatoid arthritis patients and 20 healthy controls, TCRB deep sequencing was carried out. Patient and control groups had essentially identical median ages. A FACSAria II or Sony SH800 was used to flow-sort some V beta antibody-stained T-cell populations at nearly 100% purity, and TCRB sequencing was also done on sorted V beta1+ cells. What the research found in general, with its limitations: Healthy controls showed no age-related increase in CD8+ clonality, whereas patients did (Spearman r ≈ 0.47). Several identical CD8+ TCRB sequences were found in both blood and synovial fluid, and in about an eighth of the 65 patients the largest CD8+ clone exceeded 20% of CD8+ cells. There was no significant difference in CD8+ T-cell clonality between rheumatoid arthritis patients and age-matched healthy controls. No adjustment for multiple comparisons was made for the slight TRBV07 underrepresentation in patients. The expanded CD8+ clones had unknown antigen targets, and not appearing in virus-specific databases did not rule out that they were virus-specific.

Of note for this clone: No cognate antigen has been identified for it. Per-base qualities were not stored, and no clone one base away is much larger.

The immunoSEQ assay was applied to genomic DNA for TCRB CDR3 sequencing. The original pipeline was this. Only a few patient CD8+ clones larger than 1% matched published virus-specific TCRB sequences when compared against them. Nothing other than productive TCRB rearrangements was included in the analyses. A clone was defined by a unique TCRB CDR3 sequence, and clonality was computed as a productive clonality index based on Shannon entropy. Repertoire overlap between two samples was calculated from the template counts of each clone relative to total templates per sample. Flow cytometry-measured V-gene usage correlated with V-gene usage from TCRB sequencing, with a Spearman r of around 0.6. This immuneACCESS table, as held by TCRdb, lists in-frame sequences with V and J called but not all clones. Of the missing ones, under half trace to an unresolved V gene in checked studies; the others have no known cause. The D gene and trimming were derived from the DNA, and the V and J assignments and clone size from that table. Present in this sample are approximately 9,700 clones, over 80% of which were seen just once. Around 8% of the sample is held by the ten biggest clonotypes.

The germline V gene supplies CDR1 WSHSY and CDR2 SAAADI. Counted from cysteine to phenylalanine, this CDR3 has 18 amino acids. Only the CDR3 DNA stays, 54 bases, in frame from base 1. At the junction V is shortened by 1 base and J by 6 bases; bases outside the gene matches: 10. CD4+ and CD8+ cells were isolated by positive magnetic bead selection on an AutoMACS, and purity was checked by flow cytometry. Clonal expansions were first screened by flow cytometry with a TCR V beta antibody panel, then characterized by TCRB deep sequencing of sorted CD8+ fractions. Ficoll-Paque PLUS density gradient separation was used to isolate peripheral blood mononuclear cells. DNA from CD4-enriched, CD8-enriched or PBMC samples was extracted using Nucleospin Tissue or Tissue XS kits and then quantified on a Qubit 2.0 fluorometer.

The receptor was derived from an adult with rheumatoid arthritis. This chain is built from TRBV10-2 and TRBJ2-2, with 11 junctional bases fitting TRBD2. The sample was CD8+ T cells sorted from blood. The encoded CDR3 is CASSEWSSGRLPSGELFF. The sequenced DNA: TGCGCCAGCAGTGAGTGGTCTAGCGGGAGGCTACCGTCCGGGGAGCTGTTTTTT.